The 3 T cell receptor beta chains below were found in one sample sequenced in a study of blood T cell repertoires in COVID-19. Only in-frame clones appear in the TCRdb table, and some are missing; sequencing was by immunoSEQ multiplex PCR. The repertoire holds 65,000 to 90,000 clones, with roughly 87% as singletons. Sequenced: peripheral blood. All receptors come from a woman between 45 and 65 years old with active or convalescent COVID-19.

In this sample, this clone turned up a few times. This chain connects TRBV5-1 to TRBJ1-1; D possibly corresponds to TRBD1 (6 bases). This CDR3 has 12 amino acids. Per the germline V gene, CDR1 is SGHRS and CDR2 is YFSETQ. V was trimmed by 5 bases and J by 5 bases, leaving 10 bases between them. CDR3 amino acids: CASRWTETEAFF. The CDR3 region has the DNA TGCGCCAGCAGATGGACAGAGACTGAAGCTTTCTTT.

J is TRBJ1-3 and V is TRBV30; D not certain. CDR1 is GTSNPN and CDR2 is SVGIG in the germline V gene (reference sequence). V lost 7 bases and J 2 bases, leaving 6 bases between the germline ends. There are 11 residues in the CDR3. CDR3 bases: TGTGCCTTCCCCACTGGAAACACCATATATTTT. Its protein is CAFPTGNTIYF.

The chain employs TRBV7-3 and TRBJ2-3; TRBD2 agrees at 12 bases. Germline values: CDR1 SGHTA, CDR2 FQGTGA. The CDR3 spans 15 residues. V trimming: 4 bases; J trimming: 2 bases; junction bases outside the gene matches: 1. The CDR3 coding sequence is TGTGCCAGCAGCTCTAGCGGGGGGGTCACAGATACGCAGTATTTT. Amino acids: CASSSSGGVTDTQYF.